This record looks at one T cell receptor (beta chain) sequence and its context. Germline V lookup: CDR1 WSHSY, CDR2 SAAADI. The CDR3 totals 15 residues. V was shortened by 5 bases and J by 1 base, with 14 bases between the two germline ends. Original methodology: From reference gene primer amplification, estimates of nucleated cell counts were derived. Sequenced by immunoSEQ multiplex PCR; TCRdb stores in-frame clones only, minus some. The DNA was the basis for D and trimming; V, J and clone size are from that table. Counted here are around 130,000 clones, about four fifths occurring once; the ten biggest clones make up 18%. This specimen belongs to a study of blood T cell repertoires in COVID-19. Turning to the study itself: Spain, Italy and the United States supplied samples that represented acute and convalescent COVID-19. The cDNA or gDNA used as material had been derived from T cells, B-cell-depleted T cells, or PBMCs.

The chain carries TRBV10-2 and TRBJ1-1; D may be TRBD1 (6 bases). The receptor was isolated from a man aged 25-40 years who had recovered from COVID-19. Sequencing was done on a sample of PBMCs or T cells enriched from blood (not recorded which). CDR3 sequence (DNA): TGCGCCAGCAGTCCCACGACAGGACGGAACACTGAAGCTTTCTTT. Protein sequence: CASSPTTGRNTEAFF.